The 26 T cell receptor beta chains below come from one sample, sequenced in a study of T cell responses to AZD1222 COVID-19 vaccine. TCRdb's table, derived via immunoSEQ multiplex PCR, lists solely in-frame clones and lacks some. The table records about 120,000 clones, around nine tenths of them present only once. The starting material was peripheral blood, obtained on day 0 of MenACWY control vaccination. The receptor set was obtained from an adult in good health.

The chain couples TRBV6-5 to TRBJ1-5, with 9 nucleotides matching TRBD1. After removal of 6 bases from V and 2 bases from J, the junction contained 5 bases not matched to a gene. Per the germline V gene, CDR1 is MNHEY and CDR2 is SVGAGI. CDR3 length: 15 residues. CDR3 in DNA: TGTGCCAGCAGACAGGGGGCAAGTGGCAATCAGCCCCAGCATTTT. It codes for CASRQGASGNQPQHF.

The rearrangement uses TRBV7-9 and TRBJ2-7; D gene uncertain. The CDR3 has 13 residues. The V end lost 2 bases, the J end lost 6 bases, and 11 bases lay between the germline ends. The germline CDR1 and CDR2 sequences are SEHNR and FQNEAQ (reference sequence). The CDR3, as DNA: TGTGCCAGCAGCTTATCGAGTACTGGCGAGCAGTACTTC. Protein sequence: CASSLSSTGEQYF.

This chain connects TRBV10-3 to TRBJ2-1; D unclear. The CDR3 is made up of 16 amino acids. V was trimmed by 0 bases and J by 3 bases, leaving 12 bases between them. CDR1 is ENHRY and CDR2 is SYGVKD in the germline V gene. This CDR3 is CAISESTGPYYNEQFF. CDR3 in DNA: TGTGCCATCAGTGAGTCGACGGGTCCCTACTACAATGAGCAGTTCTTC.

This chain uses TRBV3-1 (or the pseudogene TRBV3-2) with TRBJ1-2; the D is unclear. V was cut by 0 bases and J by 0 bases, with 11 bases left in between. The CDR3 is 16 residues long. Germline V gene sequence: CDR1 LGHDT, CDR2 YNNKEL (reference sequence). CDR3 protein: CASSQDPRNPNYGYTF. The CDR3 nucleotides are TGTGCCAGCAGCCAAGATCCCAGAAATCCTAACTATGGCTACACCTTC.

The chain couples TRBV9 to TRBJ1-1; D not resolved. Looked up from germline, CDR1 is SGDLS and CDR2 is YYNGEE. This CDR3 comprises 13 residues. Trimming removed 4 bases from V and 0 bases from J, with 7 bases in between. CDR3 coding DNA: TGTGCCAGCAGCCCCCCCTTGAACACTGAAGCTTTCTTT. Translated: CASSPPLNTEAFF.

The chain recombines TRBV3-1 (or the pseudogene TRBV3-2) with TRBJ2-3; 9 bases match TRBD2. The CDR3 sequence is 15 residues long. Germline CDR1 and CDR2: LGHDT and YNNKEL (reference sequence). The V segment lost 3 bases and the J segment 2 bases; nucleotides outside the gene matches: 3. The CDR3 nucleotides are TGTGCCAGCAGCCAGACTAGCGGCTACACAGATACGCAGTATTTT. Protein: CASSQTSGYTDTQYF.

The genes are TRBV7-9 and TRBJ1-2; D not certain. V lost 3 bases, J lost 8 bases, and 16 bases lay in between. CDR1 is SEHNR, CDR2 FQNEAQ, per germline (reference sequence). The length of the CDR3 is 14 residues. CDR3 DNA sequence: TGTGCCAGCAGCTTCAACATGGGTCTGCTCGGCTACACCTTC. It translates to CASSFNMGLLGYTF.

This clone was detected a few times. The genes are TRBV5-8 and TRBJ1-6; D remains ambiguous. Trimming took off 2 bases at V and 0 bases at J, with 9 bases between the two ends. Germline-derived CDR1 and CDR2 are SGHTS and YDEGEE. This CDR3 is built from 16 residues. CDR3 protein: CASSFSRISYNSPLHF. DNA of the CDR3: TGTGCCAGCAGCTTTTCACGAATCTCCTATAATTCACCCCTCCACTTT.

The rearrangement uses TRBV11-2 and TRBJ2-1; the D gene is possibly TRBD2 (6 bases). V was trimmed by 7 bases and J by 3 bases, leaving 10 bases between them. Germline CDR1 SGHAT, CDR2 FQNNGV. The CDR3 is made up of 13 amino acids. The chain's CDR3 is CASNWGDYNEQFF. The CDR3 DNA is TGTGCCAGCAACTGGGGGGACTACAATGAGCAGTTCTTC.

The chain employs TRBV6-5 and TRBJ2-7; 7 bases are a match to TRBD2. Germline V gene data show CDR1 as MNHEY and CDR2 as SVGAGI. The CDR3 covers 15 residues. V was pared by 2 bases and J by 4 bases, with 8 bases of the junction left unmatched. CDR3 coding DNA: TGTGCCAGCAGTTACCCCCGCGGGAGTAGATACGAGCAGTACTTC. This sequence encodes CASSYPRGSRYEQYF.

This clone was detected a few times. The V call is TRBV7-6, the J call TRBJ2-1; a weak D match, TRBD1 (5 bases). The CDR3 consists of 15 residues. The germline V and J ends were trimmed by 5 bases and 0 bases, with 11 bases remaining between them. Germline CDR1 is SGHVS and CDR2 is FNYEAQ. CDR3 amino acids: CASSRQYSSYNEQFF. In DNA form, the CDR3 reads TGTGCCAGCAGCCGACAGTACAGCTCCTACAATGAGCAGTTCTTC.

To note about this clone: A read error may account for a junction end that differs from germline. The chain joins TRBV27 to TRBJ2-5; 11 bases agree with TRBD2. The germline CDR1 and CDR2 sequences are MNHEY and SMNVEV (reference sequence). This CDR3 has 18 amino acids. CDR3 residues: CASRLSRLTSGIQETQYF. In DNA, the CDR3 is TGTGCCAGCAGGTTATCGCGTCTGACTAGCGGGATCCAAGAGACCCAGTACTTC.

This chain connects TRBV5-1 to TRBJ2-1; 7 nucleotides agree with TRBD1. The germline CDR1 and CDR2 sequences are SGHRS and YFSETQ. This CDR3 region has 16 residues. The ends lost 1 base at V and 9 bases at J; junction bases unmatched: 13. The CDR3 DNA sequence: TGCGCCAGCAGCTTGCCCCGACAGGGAAGTCTGAGTGAGCAGTTCTTC. Encoded protein: CASSLPRQGSLSEQFF.

The V and J genes are TRBV25-1 and TRBJ1-2; D perhaps matches TRBD1 (5 bases). The ends were cut back, 3 bases at V and 5 bases at J, with 10 bases in the middle. The CDR3 spans 13 residues. Germline assignment: CDR1 MGHDK and CDR2 SYGVNS. In DNA, the CDR3 is TGTGCCAGCAGTGATCCCAGGGATTATGGCTACACCTTC. Protein: CASSDPRDYGYTF.

V is TRBV28 and J is TRBJ1-2; 9 bases line up with TRBD1. V dropped 1 base and J dropped 8; count of bases not matched to a gene: 5. The CDR3 consists of 14 residues. The V gene's germline CDR1 is MDHEN and CDR2 SYDVKM. CDR3 DNA sequence: TGTGCCAGCAGTTTATACAGGGGGCCTGGAGGCTACACCTTC. Amino acids: CASSLYRGPGGYTF.

This sequence joins TRBV5-1 and TRBJ2-7, with 8 bases that match TRBD1. J lost 5 bases, V lost 3 bases, and 7 bases had no gene match. The CDR3 totals 14 residues. CDR1 SGHRS and CDR2 YFSETQ come from the germline V gene. CDR3 sequence (DNA): TGCGCCAGCAGCTCCAGGGGGCGCTTGGACGAGCAGTACTTC. Translating it yields CASSSRGRLDEQYF.

This clone has just one count. The chain uses TRBV24-1 and TRBJ2-3; TRBD2 aligns across 8 bases. This CDR3 comprises 17 residues. Trimming removed 6 bases from V and 2 bases from J; junction bases left unmatched: 12. Germline-derived CDR1 and CDR2 are KGHDR and SFDVKD. The CDR3 protein is CATSSQGLREDTDTQYF. DNA for the CDR3: TGTGCCACCAGTTCCCAAGGGTTGCGGGAGGACACAGATACGCAGTATTTT.

The table lists this clone with a count of one. This rearrangement joins TRBV29-1 to TRBJ1-2, with no clear D. The V gene's germline CDR1 is SQVTM and CDR2 ANQGSEA. Trimming took off 6 bases at V and 4 bases at J, with 21 bases between the two ends. The CDR3 runs to 15 residues. This CDR3 is CSVSSGAGPSYGYTF. In nucleotides, the CDR3 is TGCAGCGTCTCCTCCGGAGCAGGTCCGAGCTATGGCTACACCTTC. Drawing the rest from reference TRBV29-1 and TRBJ1-2, the complete variable domain is SAVISQKPSRDICQRGTSLTIQCQVDSQVTMMFWYRQQPGQSLTLIATANQGSEATYESGFVIDKFPISRPNLTFSTLTVSNMSPEDSSIYLCSVSSGAGPSYGYTFGSGTRLTVV.

The rearrangement joins TRBV20-1 to TRBJ2-7, with 7 bases identical to TRBD2. Germline V gene sequence: CDR1 DFQATT, CDR2 SNEGSKA (reference sequence). V shed 3 bases and J 3 bases; nucleotides not matched to a gene: 14. The CDR3 contains 16 residues. The CDR3 coding sequence is TGCAGTGCTAGTGGGGATACGGCGGGAGAGGGCTACGAGCAGTACTTC. Its protein product is CSASGDTAGEGYEQYF.

The chain employs TRBV11-3 and TRBJ2-7; D unclear. Per germline, CDR1 SGHNT and CDR2 YENEEA. CDR3 size: 14 residues. Trimming took off 5 bases at V and 4 bases at J, with 15 bases between the two ends. The CDR3 DNA reads as TGTGCCAGCAGCGACAAGGGCCCCAGGTACGAGCAGTACTTC. Amino acid sequence: CASSDKGPRYEQYF.

This clone is a singleton in its sample. The rearrangement joins TRBV4-1 to TRBJ1-5, with D perhaps TRBD1 (6 bases). CDR3 length: 13 residues. CDR1 and CDR2 (germline): MGHRA, YSYEKL. V lost 2 bases and J 5 bases, leaving 7 bases between the germline ends. CDR3 loop: CASSQQGHQPQHF. The DNA for the CDR3 is TGCGCCAGCAGCCAACAGGGGCATCAGCCCCAGCATTTT.

The gene calls are TRBV2 and TRBJ1-1, with D maybe TRBD1 (6 bases). The ends were cut back, 4 bases at V and 7 bases at J, with 16 bases in the middle. CDR1 and CDR2 (germline): SNHLY, FYNNEI. CDR3 size: 14 residues. CDR3: CASSGSTGQVEAFF. The CDR3 nucleotides read TGTGCCAGCAGTGGATCGACAGGCCAGGTTGAAGCTTTCTTT. The full variable domain, with the rest looked up from reference TRBV2 and TRBJ1-1, is EPEVTQTPSHQVTQMGQEVILRCVPISNHLYFYWYRQILGQKVEFLVSFYNNEISEKSEIFDDQFSVERPDGSNFTLKIRSTKLEDSAMYFCASSGSTGQVEAFFGQGTRLTVV.

With regard to this clone: Other nucleotide sequences from this sample produce the same CDR3. The chain links TRBV6-5 to TRBJ1-2; weak D call: TRBD1 (6 bases). With 2 bases removed from V and 3 bases from J, the gap between germline ends came to 7 bases. The length of the CDR3 is 13 residues. Germline CDR1 and CDR2: MNHEY and SVGAGI. The CDR3 here is CASSYAGDYGYTF. The CDR3 nucleotides are TGTGCCAGCAGTTACGCAGGGGACTATGGCTACACCTTC.

V is TRBV27 and J is TRBJ1-1, with D perhaps matching TRBD1 (5 bases). Germline V gene sequence: CDR1 MNHEY, CDR2 SMNVEV (reference sequence). The CDR3 length is 15 residues. Trimming left V 6 bases short and J 5 bases short, with 19 bases between. The CDR3 DNA follows: TGTGCCAGCAGCCAAACCAGGGTTCTGAGGACTGAAGCTTTCTTT. This codes for CASSQTRVLRTEAFF.

The chain employs TRBV6-5 and TRBJ2-3; tentatively, D is TRBD2 (6 bases). This CDR3 contains 15 residues. CDR1 and CDR2 (germline): MNHEY, SVGAGI. The V end lost 4 bases, the J end lost 2 bases, and 13 bases lay between the germline ends. The CDR3 DNA sequence: TGTGCCAGCAGTTTTACGGGAGACTTCACAGATACGCAGTATTTT. Translated, it gives CASSFTGDFTDTQYF.

The rearrangement links TRBV29-1 to TRBJ2-5, with a weak D call TRBD1 (5 bases). The V gene's germline CDR1 is SQVTM and CDR2 ANQGSEA. There are 12 residues in the CDR3. V lost 4 bases, J lost 4 bases, and 10 bases lay in between. CDR3 residues: CSVVAQGETQYF. The CDR3, as DNA: TGCAGCGTTGTCGCGCAGGGAGAGACCCAGTACTTC.